This TCR beta chain derives from a study of blood T cell repertoires in COVID-19. Trimming took 4 bases from V and 8 from J; bases not matched to a gene: 18. This CDR3 has 17 amino acids. CDR1 is SGHDT and CDR2 is YYEEEE in the germline V gene. Sequencing used immunoSEQ multiplex PCR; TCRdb keeps in-frame clones, though not all of them. Here the sample spans 150,000 to 250,000 clones, 82% being singletons. This TCR was recovered from a human donor with acute or convalescent COVID-19. The donor label of this sample is uncertain. The chain links TRBV5-6 to TRBJ1-2, with TRBD1 identical over 9 bases. Material for sequencing was peripheral blood. CDR3 coding DNA: TGTGCCAGCAGCCCGAGAGGGGACAGGGCCCTGGTTGGGGGCTACACCTTC. Its translation is CASSPRGDRALVGGYTF. The whole variable domain, remainder taken from reference TRBV5-6 and TRBJ1-2, is DAGVTQSPTHLIKTRGQQVTLRCSPKSGHDTVSWYQQALGQGPQFIFQYYEEEERQRGNFPDRFSGHQFPNYSSELNVNALLLGDSALYLCASSPRGDRALVGGYTFGSGTRLTVV.